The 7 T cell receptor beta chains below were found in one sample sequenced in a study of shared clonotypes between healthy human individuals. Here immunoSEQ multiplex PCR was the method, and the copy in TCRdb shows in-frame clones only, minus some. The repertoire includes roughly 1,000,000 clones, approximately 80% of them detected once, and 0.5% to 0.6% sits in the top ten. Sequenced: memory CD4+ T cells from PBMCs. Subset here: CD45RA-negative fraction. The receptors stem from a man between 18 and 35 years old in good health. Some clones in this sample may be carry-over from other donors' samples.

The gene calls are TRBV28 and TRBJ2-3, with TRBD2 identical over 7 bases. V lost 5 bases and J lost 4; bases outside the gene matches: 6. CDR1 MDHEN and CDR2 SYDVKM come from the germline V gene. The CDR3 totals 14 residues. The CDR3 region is CASSTSGAADTQYF. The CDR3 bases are TGTGCCAGCAGTACCAGCGGGGCGGCAGATACGCAGTATTTT.

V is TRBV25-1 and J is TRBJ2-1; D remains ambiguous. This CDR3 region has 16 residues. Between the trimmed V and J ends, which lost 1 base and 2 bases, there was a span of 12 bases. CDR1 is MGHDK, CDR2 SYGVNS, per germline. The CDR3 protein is CASSESSPGTYNEQFF. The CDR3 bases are TGTGCCAGCAGTGAATCAAGTCCGGGTACCTACAATGAGCAGTTCTTC. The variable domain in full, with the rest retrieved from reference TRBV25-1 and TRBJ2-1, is EADIYQTPRYLVIGTGKKITLECSQTMGHDKMYWYQQDPGMELHLIHYSYGVNSTEKGDLSSESTVSRIRTEHFPLTLESARPSHTSQYLCASSESSPGTYNEQFFGPGTRLTVL.

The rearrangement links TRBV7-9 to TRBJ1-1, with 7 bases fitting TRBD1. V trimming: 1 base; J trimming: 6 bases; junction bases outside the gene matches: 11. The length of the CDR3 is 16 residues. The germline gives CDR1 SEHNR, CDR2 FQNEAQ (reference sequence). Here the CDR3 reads CASSLVGQGDPSEAFF. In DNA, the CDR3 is TGTGCCAGCAGCTTAGTAGGGCAGGGGGACCCCTCTGAAGCTTTCTTT.

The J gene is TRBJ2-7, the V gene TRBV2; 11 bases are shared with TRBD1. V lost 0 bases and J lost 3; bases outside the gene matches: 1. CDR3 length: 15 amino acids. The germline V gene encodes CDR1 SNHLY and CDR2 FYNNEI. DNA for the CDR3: TGTGCCAGCAGTGAAGCCGGGACAGGGGGCTACGAGCAGTACTTC. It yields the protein CASSEAGTGGYEQYF.

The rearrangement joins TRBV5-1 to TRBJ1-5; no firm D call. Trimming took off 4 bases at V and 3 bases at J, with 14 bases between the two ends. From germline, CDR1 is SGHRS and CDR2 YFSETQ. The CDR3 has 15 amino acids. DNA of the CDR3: TGCGCCAGCAGCCCGGGCCCGGAGGACAATCAGCCCCAGCATTTT. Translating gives CASSPGPEDNQPQHF.

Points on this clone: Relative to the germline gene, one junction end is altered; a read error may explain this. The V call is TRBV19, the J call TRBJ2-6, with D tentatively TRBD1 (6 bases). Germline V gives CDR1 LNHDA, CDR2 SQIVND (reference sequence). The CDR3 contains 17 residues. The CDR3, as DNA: TGTGCCAGTAGTTTCCCCAGGGGTTTCTCTGAGGCCAACGTCCTGACTTTC. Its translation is CASSFPRGFSEANVLTF.

CDR3 DNA sequence: TGTGCCAGCAGCATAATAGACCCAATATCCAATGAGCAGTTCTTC. Protein sequence: CASSIIDPISNEQFF. V usage is TRBV28 and J usage is TRBJ2-1; D is undetermined. The ends were cut back, 6 bases at V and 6 bases at J, with 18 bases in the middle. CDR1 MDHEN and CDR2 SYDVKM come from the germline V gene. The CDR3 has 15 amino acids.